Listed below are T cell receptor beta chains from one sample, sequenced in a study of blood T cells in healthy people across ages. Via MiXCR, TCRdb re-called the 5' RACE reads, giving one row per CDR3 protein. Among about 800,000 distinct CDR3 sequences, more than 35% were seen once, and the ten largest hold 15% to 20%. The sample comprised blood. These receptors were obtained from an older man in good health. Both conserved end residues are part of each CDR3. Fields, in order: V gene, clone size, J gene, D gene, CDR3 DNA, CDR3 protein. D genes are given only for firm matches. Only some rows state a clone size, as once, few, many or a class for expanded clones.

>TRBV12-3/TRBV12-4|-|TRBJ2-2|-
TGTGCCAGTCCCCCCCCAGGGACCGGGGAGCTGTTTTTT
CASPPPGTGELFF
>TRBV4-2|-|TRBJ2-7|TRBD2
TGTGCCAGCAGCCAAGGAGTTAGCGGGGGGTCGTCCTACGAGCAGTACTTC
CASSQGVSGGSSYEQYF
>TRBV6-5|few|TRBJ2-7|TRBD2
TGTGCCAGCAGCCGAGGGACTAGTTACTCCTACGAGCAGTACTTC
CASSRGTSYSYEQYF
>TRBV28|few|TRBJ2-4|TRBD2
TGTGCCAGCAGTTCACTAGCGGGAGCCAAAAACATTCAGTACTTC
CASSSLAGAKNIQYF
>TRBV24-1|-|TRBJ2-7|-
TGTGCCACCAGTGATTCTGCCGGCGACAGGTCGTACGAGCAGTACTTC
CATSDSAGDRSYEQYF
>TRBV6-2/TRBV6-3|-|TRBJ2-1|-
TGTGCCAGCAGTTATAACTGGGAGCAGTTCTTC
CASSYNWEQFF
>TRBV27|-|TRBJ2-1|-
TGTGTCACAGCCGAGTTCGCAGAACCCAATGAGCAGTTCTTC
CVTAEFAEPNEQFF
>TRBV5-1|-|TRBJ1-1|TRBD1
TGCGCCAGCAGCCCGGATGGACAGGGGGCGGGCACTGAAGCTTTCTTT
CASSPDGQGAGTEAFF
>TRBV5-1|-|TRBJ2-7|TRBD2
TGCGCCAGCAGCTTGGTAGCGGGAGCCGACGAGCAGTACTTC
CASSLVAGADEQYF
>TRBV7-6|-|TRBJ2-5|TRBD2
TGTGCCAGCAGCTTAGGAACTAGCGGGGGGGGCACCCAAGAGACCCAGTACTTC
CASSLGTSGGGTQETQYF
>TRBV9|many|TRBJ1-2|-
TGTGCCAGCAGTAGGGACAATAACTATGGCTACACCTTC
CASSRDNNYGYTF
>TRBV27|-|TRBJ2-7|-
TGTGCCAGCGGCGTGGTACCGGACAGTTCCTACGAGCAGTACTTC
CASGVVPDSSYEQYF
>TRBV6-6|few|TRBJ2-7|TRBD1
TGTGCCAGCAGTTCTGGGGGACAGGTCCTTTCCTACGAGCAGTACTTC
CASSSGGQVLSYEQYF
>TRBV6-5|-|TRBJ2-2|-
TGTGCCAGCTCGGGCGAGCGCGGGGAGCTGTTTTTT
CASSGERGELFF
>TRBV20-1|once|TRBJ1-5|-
TGCAGTGCTTGGGCACCGACCAATCAGCCCCAGCATTTT
CSAWAPTNQPQHF
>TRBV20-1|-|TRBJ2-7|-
TGCAGCGCCAAACGTTCCTACGAGCAGTACTTC
CSAKRSYEQYF
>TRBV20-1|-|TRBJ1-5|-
TGCAGTGCTAGAGATGGGGTCTATAGCAATCAGCCCCAGCATTTT
CSARDGVYSNQPQHF
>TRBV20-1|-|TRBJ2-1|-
TGCAGTGCTCCGGCCTCGCGGACCTACAATGAGCAGTTCTTC
CSAPASRTYNEQFF
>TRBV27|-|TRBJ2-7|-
TGTGCCAGCAGAGGAGGGACCTACTACGAGCAGTACTTC
CASRGGTYYEQYF
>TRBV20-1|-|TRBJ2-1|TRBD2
TGCAGTGCTCTAGGACGAGCGGGATCTTACGAGCAGTTCTTC
CSALGRAGSYEQFF
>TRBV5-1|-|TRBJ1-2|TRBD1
TGCGCCAGCAGCTTGGGAAACAGGGGCCTTGCCGATGGCTACACCTTC
CASSLGNRGLADGYTF
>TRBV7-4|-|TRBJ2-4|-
TGTGCCAGCAGCTTTCAACAGGAGAATCTAAACATTCAGTACTTC
CASSFQQENLNIQYF
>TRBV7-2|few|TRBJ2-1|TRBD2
TGTGCCAGCAGCTTAACCCGTTTGCGCGGGAGGAGAAATGAGCAGTTCTTC
CASSLTRLRGRRNEQFF
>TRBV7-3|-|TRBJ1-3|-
TGTGCCAGCAGCTTAGACTTTCGAAACACCATATATTTT
CASSLDFRNTIYF
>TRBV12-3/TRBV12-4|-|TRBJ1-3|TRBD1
TGTGCCAGCAGCCCGACAGGGAGCTCTGGAAACACCATATATTTT
CASSPTGSSGNTIYF
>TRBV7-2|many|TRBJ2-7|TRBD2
TGTGCCAGCAGCTTAGAAGCGGGAGACCCCTACGAGCAGTACTTC
CASSLEAGDPYEQYF
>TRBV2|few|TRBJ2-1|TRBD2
TGTGCCAGCAGTCCAACTCTAGCGGCCCCCTACAATGAGCAGTTCTTC
CASSPTLAAPYNEQFF
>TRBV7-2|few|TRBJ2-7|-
TGTGCCAGCGCGGCTAGCTCCTACAATGAGCAGTACTTC
CASAASSYNEQYF
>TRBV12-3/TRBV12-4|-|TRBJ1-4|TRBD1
TGTGCCAGCAGTACAACGACAGGGTTGGGCGAAAAACTGTTTTTT
CASSTTTGLGEKLFF
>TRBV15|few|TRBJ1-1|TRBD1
TGTGCCACCAGCAATACAGGGGTTGGGACTGAAGCTTTCTTT
CATSNTGVGTEAFF
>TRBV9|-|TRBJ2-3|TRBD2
TGTGCCAGCAGCGGGGGGCTAGCGGGGGGGCTTTACACAGATACGCAGTATTTT
CASSGGLAGGLYTDTQYF
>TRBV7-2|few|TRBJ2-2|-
TGTGCCAGCAGCTTAGCGCCGGAATCAGGGGAGCTGTTTTTT
CASSLAPESGELFF
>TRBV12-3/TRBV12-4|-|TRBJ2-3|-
TGTGCCAGCAGTGGACTGGGGAGAGCAGATGTGGAGTATTTT
CASSGLGRADVEYF
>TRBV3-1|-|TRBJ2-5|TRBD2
TGTGCCAGCAGCCGGAACCCGACTAGCGGAGGATCTAAGAGGGAGACCCAGTACTTC
CASSRNPTSGGSKRETQYF
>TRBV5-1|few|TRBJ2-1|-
TGCGCCAGCAGCGGGGGACGCCAGGGGCAGTTCTTC
CASSGGRQGQFF
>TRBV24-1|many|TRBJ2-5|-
TGTGCCACCAGTACGTCCGCAGGGGCCGAGACCCAGTACTTC
CATSTSAGAETQYF
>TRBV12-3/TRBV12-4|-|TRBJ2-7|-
TGTGCCAGCAGTGTCCACGGTGACGACGAGCAGTACTTC
CASSVHGDDEQYF
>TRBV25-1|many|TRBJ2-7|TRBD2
TGTGCCAGCGGAACCGGGACTAGCGCCTACGAGCAGTACTTC
CASGTGTSAYEQYF
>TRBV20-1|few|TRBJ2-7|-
TGCAGTGCTGTCGGACTCCCCTACGAGCAGTACTTC
CSAVGLPYEQYF
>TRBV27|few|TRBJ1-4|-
TGTGCCAGCAGTGCGCGGGACGCAACTAATGAAAAACTGTTTTTT
CASSARDATNEKLFF
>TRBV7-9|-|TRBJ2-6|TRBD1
TGTGCCAGCAGCAGAAACAGGGGGCCTGGGGCCAACGTCCTGACTTTC
CASSRNRGPGANVLTF
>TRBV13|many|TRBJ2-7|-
TGTGCCAGCAGCTTAAGGACAGTCAAGGGTTACGAGCAGTACTTC
CASSLRTVKGYEQYF
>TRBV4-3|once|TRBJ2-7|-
TGCGCCAGCAGCCAAGAGTGGCGAGACGAGCAGTACTTC
CASSQEWRDEQYF
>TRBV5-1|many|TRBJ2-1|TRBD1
TGCGCCAGCAGCTCAAACAGGGGGCTCCCATACAATGAGCAGTTCTTC
CASSSNRGLPYNEQFF
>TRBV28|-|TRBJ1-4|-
TGTGCCAGCAGTTTGGGGATACAGAATGAAAAACTGTTTTTT
CASSLGIQNEKLFF
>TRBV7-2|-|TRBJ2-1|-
TGTGCCAGCAGCTTTAGGGCGGGGGCCATAGCGAGAGGGTACAATGAGCAGTTCTTC
CASSFRAGAIARGYNEQFF
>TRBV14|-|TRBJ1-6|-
TGTGCCAGCAGCCAAGTGACTTCACCCCTCCACTTT
CASSQVTSPLHF
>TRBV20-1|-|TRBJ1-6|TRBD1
TGCAGTGCCCCGGGGAGGACAGGGATTTCACCCCTCCACTTT
CSAPGRTGISPLHF
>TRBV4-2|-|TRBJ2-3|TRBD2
TGTGCCAGCAGCCAAGTCGCTATAGCGGGAGGGCCCGCGTATACGCAGTATTTT
CASSQVAIAGGPAYTQYF
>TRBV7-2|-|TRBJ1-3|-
TGTGCCAGCAGCCGAGGAAGCGGAACTGGAAACACCATATATTTT
CASSRGSGTGNTIYF
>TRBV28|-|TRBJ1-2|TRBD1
TGTGCCGGCAGTCCCTCCCCAGGGGGGGGTAACTATGGCTACACCTTC
CAGSPSPGGGNYGYTF
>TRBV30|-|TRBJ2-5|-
TGTGCCTGGAGAAAAGGGGTTACATTGGAGACCCAGTACTTC
CAWRKGVTLETQYF
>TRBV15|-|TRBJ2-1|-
TGTGCCACCAGCAGAGATGGGGGAACGGATGAGCAGTTCTTC
CATSRDGGTDEQFF
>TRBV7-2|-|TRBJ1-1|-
TGTGCCAGCACCGCCGGGGTGGGGAAACGGAACACTGAAGCTTTCTTT
CASTAGVGKRNTEAFF